This TCR beta chain comes out of a study of blood T cell repertoires in COVID-19. Germline values: CDR1 LNHNV, CDR2 YYDKDF (reference sequence). Trimming took 0 bases from V and 11 from J, leaving 14 bases between them. The CDR3 has 14 amino acids. The method was immunoSEQ multiplex PCR; TCRdb's version includes in-frame clones alone and lacks a portion of them. The data show under 250,000 clones, with just under 85% seen just once and approximately 1.3% held by the top ten. Participants were aged roughly 18 to 100 years from more than 20 US areas. The sample consisted of PBMCs or T cells enriched from blood (not recorded which). This clonotype was sampled from a woman aged 35 to 49 with acute COVID-19. This sequence joins TRBV15 and TRBJ2-1; TRBD2 is a possible D gene (6 bases). CDR3 nucleotides: TGTGCCACCAGCAGAGATGGGTTGGGACTTAAGCAGTTCTTC. Its protein product is CATSRDGLGLKQFF.